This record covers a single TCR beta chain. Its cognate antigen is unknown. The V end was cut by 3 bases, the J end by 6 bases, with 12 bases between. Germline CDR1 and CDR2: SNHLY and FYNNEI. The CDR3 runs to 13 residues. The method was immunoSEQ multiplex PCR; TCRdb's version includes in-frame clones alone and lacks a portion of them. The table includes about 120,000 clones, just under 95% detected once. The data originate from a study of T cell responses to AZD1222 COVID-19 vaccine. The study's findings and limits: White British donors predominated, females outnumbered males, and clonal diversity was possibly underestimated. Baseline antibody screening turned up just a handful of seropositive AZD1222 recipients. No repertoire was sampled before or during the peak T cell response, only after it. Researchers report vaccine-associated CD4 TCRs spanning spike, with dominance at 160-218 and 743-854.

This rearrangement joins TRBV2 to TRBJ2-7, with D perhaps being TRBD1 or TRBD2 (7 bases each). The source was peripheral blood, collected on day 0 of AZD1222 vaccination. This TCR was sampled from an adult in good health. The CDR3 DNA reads TGTGCCAGCAGTGATCCCAGGGGGGGCGAGCAGTACTTC. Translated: CASSDPRGGEQYF.